This T cell receptor (beta chain) was sequenced during a study of radiation and T cells in renal cell carcinoma. Turning to the study itself: Nephrectomy followed 15 Gy stereotactic body radiation by 4 weeks. Study results and limitations: Baseline intratumoral clonotype presence is unknown without pretreatment biopsies.

Per the germline V gene, CDR1 is SGHVS and CDR2 is FQNEAQ. V shed 5 bases and J 0 bases; nucleotides not matched to a gene: 6. CDR3 length: 16 amino acids. Here immunoSEQ multiplex PCR was the method, and the copy in TCRdb shows in-frame clones only, minus some. The sample carries some 70,000 clones, roughly 87% recorded once. A remark on this clone: Its cognate antigen is unknown.

Time point noted: blood 2 weeks post-SBRT. Treatment noted: 15 Gy SBRT to primary tumor, nephrectomy 4 weeks later. This TCR was sampled from a man aged 55 to 69 with renal cell carcinoma. Here the sequenced sample was blood, taken from a patient whose treatment included radiotherapy and nephrectomy. The rearrangement joins TRBV7-8 to TRBJ2-7; 11 bases agree with TRBD1. The CDR3 sequence: CASSPPGTGGSYEQYF. In nucleotides, the CDR3 is TGTGCCAGCAGCCCCCCCGGGACAGGGGGCTCCTACGAGCAGTACTTC. The variable domain in full, with the rest retrieved from reference TRBV7-8 and TRBJ2-7, is GAGVSQSPRYKVAKRGQDVALRCDPISGHVSLFWYQQALGQGPEFLTYFQNEAQLDKSGLPSDRFFAERPEGSVSTLKIQRTQQEDSAVYLCASSPPGTGGSYEQYFGPGTRLTVT.